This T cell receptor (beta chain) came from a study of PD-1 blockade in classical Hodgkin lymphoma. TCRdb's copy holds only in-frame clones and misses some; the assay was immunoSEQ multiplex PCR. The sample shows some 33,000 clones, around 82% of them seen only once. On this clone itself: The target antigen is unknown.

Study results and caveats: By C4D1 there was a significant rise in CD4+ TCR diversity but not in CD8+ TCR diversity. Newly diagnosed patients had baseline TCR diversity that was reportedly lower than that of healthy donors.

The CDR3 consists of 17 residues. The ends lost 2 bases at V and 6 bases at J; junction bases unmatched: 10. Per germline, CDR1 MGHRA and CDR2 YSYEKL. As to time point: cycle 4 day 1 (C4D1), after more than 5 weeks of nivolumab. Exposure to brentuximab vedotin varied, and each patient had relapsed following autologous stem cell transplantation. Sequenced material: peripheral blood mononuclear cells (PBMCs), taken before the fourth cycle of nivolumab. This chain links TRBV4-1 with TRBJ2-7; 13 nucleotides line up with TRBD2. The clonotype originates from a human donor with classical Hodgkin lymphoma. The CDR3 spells CASSQFWTSGRIREQYF. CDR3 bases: TGCGCCAGCAGCCAATTCTGGACTAGCGGGAGAATACGCGAGCAGTACTTC.